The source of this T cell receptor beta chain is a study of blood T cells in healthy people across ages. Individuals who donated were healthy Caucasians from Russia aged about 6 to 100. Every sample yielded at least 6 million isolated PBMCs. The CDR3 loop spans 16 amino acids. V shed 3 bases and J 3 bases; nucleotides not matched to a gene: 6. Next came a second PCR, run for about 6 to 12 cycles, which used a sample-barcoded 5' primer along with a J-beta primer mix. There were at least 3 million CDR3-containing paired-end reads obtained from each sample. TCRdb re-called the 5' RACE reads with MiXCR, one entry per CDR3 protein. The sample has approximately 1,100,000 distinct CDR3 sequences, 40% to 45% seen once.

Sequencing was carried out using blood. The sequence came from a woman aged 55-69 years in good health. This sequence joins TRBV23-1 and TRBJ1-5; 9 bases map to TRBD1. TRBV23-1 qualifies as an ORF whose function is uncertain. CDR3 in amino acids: CASSQPGTGYNQPQHF. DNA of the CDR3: TGCGCCAGCAGTCAGCCCGGGACAGGGTACAATCAGCCCCAGCATTTT.